This section outlines one TCR beta chain sequence together with its context. The repertoire was sequenced with immunoSEQ multiplex PCR; TCRdb's copy has only in-frame clones and lacks some. The data contain approximately 760,000 clones, 70% to 90% of them seen just once; the ten biggest clones take up around 0.0094%. Trimming pared 7 bases from V and 3 bases from J, leaving 9 bases between. The germline CDR1 and CDR2 sequences are DFQATT and SNEGSKA (reference sequence). The CDR3 totals 11 residues. This entry comes from a study of shared T cell receptors in the human thymus. This sample was also put to use in a study of human thymus T cells. That source adds: Donors were healthy Finnish infants having corrective surgery for congenital heart defects. The thymus tissue came from resections taken during corrective heart surgery. Within thymic and blood repertoires, V and J gene usage appeared to be biased. The related literature has documented a marked overlap of thymic repertoires among unrelated individuals.

The sequence was obtained from a girl under three years old with a congenital heart defect. The chain carries TRBV20-1 and TRBJ1-2; perhaps TRBD1 as D (5 bases). The sequenced material came from thymocytes. This CDR3 is CSGVGHYGYTF. CDR3 in DNA: TGCAGTGGAGTGGGGCACTATGGCTACACCTTC.